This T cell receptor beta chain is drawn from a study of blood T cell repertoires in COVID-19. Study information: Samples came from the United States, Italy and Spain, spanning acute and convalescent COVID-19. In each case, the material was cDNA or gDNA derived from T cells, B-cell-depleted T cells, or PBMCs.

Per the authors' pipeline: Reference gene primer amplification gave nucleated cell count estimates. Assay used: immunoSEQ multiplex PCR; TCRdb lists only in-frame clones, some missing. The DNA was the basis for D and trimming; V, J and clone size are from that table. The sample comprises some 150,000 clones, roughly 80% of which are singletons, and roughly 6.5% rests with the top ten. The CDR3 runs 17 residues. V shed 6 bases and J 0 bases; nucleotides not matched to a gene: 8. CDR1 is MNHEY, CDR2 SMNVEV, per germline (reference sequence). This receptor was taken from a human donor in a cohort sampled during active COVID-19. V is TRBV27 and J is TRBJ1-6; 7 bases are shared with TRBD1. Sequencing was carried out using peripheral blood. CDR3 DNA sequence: TGTGCCAGCAGGATTCACCAGGGGGTCTCCTATAATTCACCCCTCCACTTT. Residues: CASRIHQGVSYNSPLHF.